This TCR beta chain was recorded in a study of T-cell memory formation after mild COVID-19. Study-level results: Clones shrinking between day 15 and 85 showed a balanced CD4/CD8 split, and those that grew later tilted toward CD4+.

Constant-segment primers were used for 5'RACE, and the resulting TCR alpha and TCR beta cDNA libraries carried sample barcodes and UMIs. TCRdb processed the 5' RACE reads anew with MiXCR; each CDR3 protein has one entry. The profile shows about 410,000 distinct CDR3 sequences, about 25% of them singletons. CDR3 length: 12 amino acids. Germline CDR1 is SQVTM and CDR2 is ANQGSEA. Trimming shortened V by 7 bases and J by 8 bases, and 14 bases separated the two germline ends. About this clonotype itself: Its antigen is as yet unknown.

Sample: PBMCs or a T cell subset sorted from them (not recorded which). The chain carries TRBV29-1 and TRBJ1-4; a possible D gene is TRBD1 (6 bases). The TCR was taken from an adult woman who had mild COVID-19 (a few samples of this study predate the infection). Cell type and time point are not known. The CDR3 spells CSASGVEEKLFF. CDR3 nucleotide sequence: TGCAGCGCCTCAGGGGTAGAAGAAAAACTGTTTTTT.